The 3 T cell receptor beta chains listed next were all sequenced from one sample in a study of neurological immune-mediated disorders (dated by TCRdb to 2018 to 2020). Libraries were built with 5' RACE. The sequencing machine was an Illumina HiSeq 2500. TCRdb trimmed public reads at Q25 via fastp, called clones via MiXCR and kept in-frame beta chains. Entries that share a CDR3 protein sequence are merged under the most common genes and DNA. The sample table records about 50,000 distinct CDR3 sequences; 3% to 3.5% of these occur just once. Together, the top ten hold approximately 6.3% of the sample. The sequencing sample was made of PBMCs. These receptors all stem from a man in his forties with multiple sclerosis.

This clonotype was recorded at least ten times. This rearrangement joins TRBV15 to TRBJ1-5; no firm D call. Per the germline V gene, CDR1 is LNHNV and CDR2 is YYDKDF (reference sequence). CDR3 length equals 8 residues. The CDR3 protein is CSNQPQHF. The CDR3 region has the DNA TGTAGCAATCAGCCCCAGCATTTT.

This clonotype was observed at least ten times. This sequence joins TRBV10-3 and TRBJ2-3; D may be TRBD2 (6 bases). V dropped 0 bases and J dropped 2 bases, with 15 bases sitting between them. Germline loops: CDR1 ENHRY, CDR2 SYGVKD. The CDR3 is made up of 17 amino acids. This chain's CDR3 is CAISESTSGGNTDTQYF. The CDR3 nucleotides are TGTGCCATCAGTGAGTCGACGTCCGGGGGAAACACAGATACGCAGTATTTT.

The rearrangement links TRBV18 to TRBJ2-1; D unclear. The germline V gene has CDR1 KGHSH and CDR2 LQKENI. This CDR3 spans 16 amino acids. The ends were cut back, 2 bases at V and 6 bases at J, with 17 bases in the middle. This CDR3 is CASSPSPATPPNEQFF. As DNA, the CDR3 is TGTGCCAGCTCACCATCTCCAGCGACCCCCCCCAATGAGCAGTTCTTC. Using reference TRBV18 and TRBJ2-1 for the parts outside the CDR3, the full variable domain is NAGVMQNPRHLVRRRGQEARLRCSPMKGHSHVYWYRQLPEEGLKFMVYLQKENIIDESGMPKERFSAEFPKEGPSILRIQQVVRGDSAAYFCASSPSPATPPNEQFFGPGTRLTVL.